The clone carrying this T cell receptor beta chain was seen only once. Its cognate antigen is unknown. Repertoires were generated with immunoSEQ multiplex PCR, while TCRdb's copy carries only in-frame clones and drops some. The data show over 50,000 clones, just under 75% seen once. The data were taken from a study of PD-1 blockade in classical Hodgkin lymphoma. The germline V and J ends were trimmed by 5 bases and 9 bases, with 13 bases remaining between them. The CDR3 extends over 12 amino acids. Germline V gene lookup returns CDR1 MDHEN and CDR2 SYDVKM. Study conclusions and caveats: Individuals who commenced nivolumab within less than 1 year of ASCT were excluded. Similar baseline diversity was found in complete responders and newly diagnosed patients.

Patients all relapsed after autologous stem cell transplantation, and there was variation in brentuximab vedotin exposure. The gene calls are TRBV28 and TRBJ1-2; D is perhaps TRBD1 (5 bases). This receptor was obtained from a human donor with classical Hodgkin lymphoma. The sample was peripheral blood mononuclear cells (PBMCs), taken before the second cycle of nivolumab. As DNA, the CDR3 is TGTGCCAGCAGTATCCGACAGATTCGCTACACCTTC. It encodes CASSIRQIRYTF.